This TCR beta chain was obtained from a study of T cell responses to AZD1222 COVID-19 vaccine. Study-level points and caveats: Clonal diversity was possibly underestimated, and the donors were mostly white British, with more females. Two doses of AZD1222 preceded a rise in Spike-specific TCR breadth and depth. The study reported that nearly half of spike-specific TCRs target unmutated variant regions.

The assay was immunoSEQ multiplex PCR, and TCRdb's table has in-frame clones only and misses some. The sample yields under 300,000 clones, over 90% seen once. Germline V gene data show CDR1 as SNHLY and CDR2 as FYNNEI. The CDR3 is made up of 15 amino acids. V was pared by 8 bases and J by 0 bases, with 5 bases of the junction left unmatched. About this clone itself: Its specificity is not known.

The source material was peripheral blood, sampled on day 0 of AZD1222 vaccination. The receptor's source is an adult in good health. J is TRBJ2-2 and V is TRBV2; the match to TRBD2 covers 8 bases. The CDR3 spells CASLASGSNTGELFF. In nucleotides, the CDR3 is TGTGCCAGCCTCGCTAGCGGGTCGAACACCGGGGAGCTGTTTTTT.